This T cell receptor (beta chain) is drawn from a study of blood T cells in healthy people across ages. Concerning this clonotype itself: Antigen unknown.

The CDR3 totals 16 residues. Losses at the gene ends were 0 bases for V and 6 bases for J; bases not matched to a gene: 8. In germline, CDR1 is SGHDN, CDR2 FVKESK. Study results and limitations: Expanded clonotype shifts may have been confounded, as the donors had an unknown CMV status.

No fewer than 7 million PBMCs went into each sample. Using a J-beta primer mix together with a sample-barcoded 5' primer, a second PCR was run for about 7 to 12 cycles. Using its own MiXCR run on the 5' RACE reads, TCRdb lists one record per CDR3 protein. The data contain about 1.5 million distinct CDR3 sequences, approximately 39% of them singletons. The sequencing sample was made of blood. The chain employs TRBV14 and TRBJ2-1; 7 nucleotides align to TRBD2. This TCR derives from a woman aged 18-29 years in good health. The CDR3 nucleotides read TGTGCCAGCAGCCAAGATCTCGCGGGAGCTAGCAATGAGCAGTTCTTC. It encodes CASSQDLAGASNEQFF.